This T cell receptor (beta chain) emerged from a study of blood T cell repertoires in COVID-19. Overall study context: Samples came from the United States, Italy and Spain, spanning acute and convalescent COVID-19.

The data were produced by immunoSEQ multiplex PCR, yet TCRdb's version contains in-frame clones alone and is incomplete. The profile covers about 330,000 clones, with 85% appearing a single time and 6% to 9% taken by the ten largest. The CDR3 has 15 amino acids. Germline CDR1 SGHVS, CDR2 FQNEAQ. V shed 3 bases, J shed 6 bases, and the junction held 7 bases outside the gene matches. This TCR was sampled from a human donor in a cohort sampled during active COVID-19. The chain couples TRBV7-8 to TRBJ2-1; 8 nucleotides agree with TRBD2. The material sequenced was peripheral blood. The CDR3 DNA sequence: TGTGCCAGCAGCTTCCCTAGCGGGCAACTCAATGAGCAGTTCTTC. This translates into CASSFPSGQLNEQFF.